This T cell receptor beta chain was recovered during a study of T cells in Graves' hyperthyroidism and ophthalmopathy. Reasons for excluding patients were uncontrolled infection, other autoimmune disease, pregnancy or lactation. Together with thyroid ultrasound, orbital computed tomography, serum thyroxine and TRAb, clinical symptoms were used for diagnoses. The source of the PBMCs was less than 12 ml of fresh peripheral blood. The investigators amplified TCR beta CDR3 regions from RNA transcripts. The study used the HTBI primer set for a first-round RT-PCR of the TCR CDR3. Each CDR3 protein gets one entry after TCRdb re-called the multiplex PCR reads with MiXCR. The sample shows about 640,000 distinct CDR3 sequences, about 14% of them seen only once. Notes on the study in general: From stable hyperthyroidism, ophthalmopathy was separated by a 13 V-J model.

From germline, CDR1 is MNHNS and CDR2 SASEGT. This CDR3 contains 14 residues. The ends were cut back, 5 bases at V and 1 base at J, with 12 bases in the middle. On this clonotype: Its antigen remains unknown.

The clonotype was recovered from a woman aged 45-65 years with Graves' ophthalmopathy. Material for sequencing was blood. V and J are TRBV6-1 and TRBJ2-7; a possible D gene is TRBD2 (5 bases). This chain's CDR3 is CASSRTPGSYEQYF. As DNA, the CDR3 is TGTGCCAGCAGTCGGACGCCGGGGTCCTACGAGCAGTACTTC.